This T cell receptor (beta chain) was captured by sequencing in a study of OX40 agonist ivuxolimab in advanced cancers. Systemic immunosuppression or autoimmune disease history was grounds to exclude patients. Samples were taken at baseline and on day 1 of cycles 4 and 7. From germline, CDR1 is SGHRS and CDR2 YFSETQ. Trimming shortened V by 4 bases and J by 0 bases, and 13 bases separated the two germline ends. This CDR3 is built from 15 residues. As regards this clone: The antigen remains unidentified.

Findings of the study overall: The average count of expanded clones was higher among CD8+ T cells than among CD4+. Also present in some nonresponders was a low level of normalized T-cell clonal expansion.

Measured with immunoSEQ multiplex PCR; TCRdb has only the in-frame clones, and not every one. Of fewer than 35,000 clones listed, around 81% are singletons. The TCR comes from an adult with an advanced solid tumor such as melanoma, head and neck, liver or kidney cancer. Sample: CD4+ or CD8+ T cells sorted from blood, taken in a trial of the OX40 agonist ivuxolimab. The J gene is TRBJ1-2, the V gene TRBV5-1, with TRBD1 as a possible D gene (5 bases). The CDR3 DNA is TGCGCCAGCAGCCCCTCAGGGCCCGCTAACTATGGCTACACCTTC. Protein: CASSPSGPANYGYTF.